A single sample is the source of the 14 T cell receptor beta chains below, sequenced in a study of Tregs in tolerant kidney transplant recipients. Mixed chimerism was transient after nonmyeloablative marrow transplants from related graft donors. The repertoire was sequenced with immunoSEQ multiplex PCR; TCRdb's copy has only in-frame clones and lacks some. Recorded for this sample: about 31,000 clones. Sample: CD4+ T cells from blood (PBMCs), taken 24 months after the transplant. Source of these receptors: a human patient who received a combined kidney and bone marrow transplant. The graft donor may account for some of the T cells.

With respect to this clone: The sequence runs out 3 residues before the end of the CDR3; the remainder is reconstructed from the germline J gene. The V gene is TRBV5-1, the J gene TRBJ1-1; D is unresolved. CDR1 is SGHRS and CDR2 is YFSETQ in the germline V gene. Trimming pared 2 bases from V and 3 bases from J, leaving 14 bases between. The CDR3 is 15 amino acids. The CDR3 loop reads CASSFSGQWDTEAFF. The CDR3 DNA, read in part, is TGCGCCAGCAGCTTCTCGGGTCAATGGGACACTGAA.

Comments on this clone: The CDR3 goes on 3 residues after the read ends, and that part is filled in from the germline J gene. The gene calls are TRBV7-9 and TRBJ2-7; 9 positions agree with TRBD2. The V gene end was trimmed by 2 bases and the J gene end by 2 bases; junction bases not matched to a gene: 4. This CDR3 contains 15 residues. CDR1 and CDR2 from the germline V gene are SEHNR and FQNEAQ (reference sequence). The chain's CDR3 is CASSLSRGRAYEQYF. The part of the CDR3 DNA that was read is TGTGCCAGCAGCTTATCTCGCGGGAGGGCCTACGAG.

CDR3 DNA (partial): TGCGCCAGCAAGAGCGGACCGGGTGAAAATGAG. Translating it yields CASKSGPGENE. The complete CDR3 sequence is CASKSGPGENEQFF. V usage is TRBV5-1 and J usage is TRBJ2-1; D perhaps matches TRBD2 (5 bases). The read halts 3 residues ahead of the CDR3 end, with the missing end drawn from the germline J gene. The CDR3 length is 14 residues. Trimming removed 6 bases from V and 7 bases from J, with 17 bases in between. Germline V lookup: CDR1 SGHRS, CDR2 YFSETQ. Supplemented by reference TRBV5-1 and TRBJ2-1, the full variable domain reads KAGVTQTPRYLIKTRGQQVTLSCSPISGHRSVSWYQQTPGQGLQFLFEYFSETQRNKGNFPGRFSGRQFSNSRSEMNVSTLELGDSALYLCASKSGPGENEQFFGPGTRLTVL.

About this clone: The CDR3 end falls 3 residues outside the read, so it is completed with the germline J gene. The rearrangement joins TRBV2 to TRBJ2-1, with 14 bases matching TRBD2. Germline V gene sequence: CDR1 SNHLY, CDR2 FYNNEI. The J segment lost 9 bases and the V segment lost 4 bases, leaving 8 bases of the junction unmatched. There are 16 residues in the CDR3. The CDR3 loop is CASSASGLAGVSEQFF. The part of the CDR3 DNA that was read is TGTGCCAGCAGTGCCTCGGGACTAGCGGGAGTAAGTGAG.

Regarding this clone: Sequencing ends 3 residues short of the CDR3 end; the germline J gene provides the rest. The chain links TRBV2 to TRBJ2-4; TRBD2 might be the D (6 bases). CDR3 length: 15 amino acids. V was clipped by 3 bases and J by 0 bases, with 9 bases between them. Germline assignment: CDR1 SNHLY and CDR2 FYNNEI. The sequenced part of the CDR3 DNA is TGTGCCAGCAGTGACAGGGAGGTAGCCAAAAACATT. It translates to CASSDREVAKNI. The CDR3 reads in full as CASSDREVAKNIQYF.

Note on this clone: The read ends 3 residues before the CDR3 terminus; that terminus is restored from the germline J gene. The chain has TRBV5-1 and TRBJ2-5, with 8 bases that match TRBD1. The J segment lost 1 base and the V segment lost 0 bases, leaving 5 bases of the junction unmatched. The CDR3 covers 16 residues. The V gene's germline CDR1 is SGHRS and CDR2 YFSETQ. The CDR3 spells CASSLAGQGAQETQYF. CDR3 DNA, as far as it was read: TGCGCCAGCAGCTTGGCCGGTCAGGGGGCCCAAGAGACC.

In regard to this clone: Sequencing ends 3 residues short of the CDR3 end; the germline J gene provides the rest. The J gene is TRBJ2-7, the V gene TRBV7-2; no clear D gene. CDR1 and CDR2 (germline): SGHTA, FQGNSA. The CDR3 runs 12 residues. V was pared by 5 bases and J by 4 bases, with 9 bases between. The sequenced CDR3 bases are TGTGCCAGCAGCGCACAGATATACGAG. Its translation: CASSAQIYE. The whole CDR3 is CASSAQIYEQYF.

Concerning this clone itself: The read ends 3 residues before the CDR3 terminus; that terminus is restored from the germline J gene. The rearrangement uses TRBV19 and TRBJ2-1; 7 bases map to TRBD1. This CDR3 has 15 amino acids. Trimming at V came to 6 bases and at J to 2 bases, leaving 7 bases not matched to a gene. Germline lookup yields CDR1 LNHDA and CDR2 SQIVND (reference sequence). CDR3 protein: CASRPTGTAYNEQFF. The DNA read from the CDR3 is TGTGCCAGTAGGCCAACCGGGACAGCCTACAATGAG.

This chain's CDR3 is CSAQTAYEQYF. Incomplete CDR3 DNA: TGCAGTGCTCAGACAGCCTACGAG. The chain employs TRBV20-1 and TRBJ2-7, with a weak D call TRBD1 (5 bases). Sequencing ends 3 residues short of the CDR3 end; the germline J gene provides the rest. V gave up 5 bases and J gave up 2 bases, with 7 bases separating them. The V gene's germline CDR1 is DFQATT and CDR2 SNEGSKA (reference sequence). This CDR3 region has 11 residues.

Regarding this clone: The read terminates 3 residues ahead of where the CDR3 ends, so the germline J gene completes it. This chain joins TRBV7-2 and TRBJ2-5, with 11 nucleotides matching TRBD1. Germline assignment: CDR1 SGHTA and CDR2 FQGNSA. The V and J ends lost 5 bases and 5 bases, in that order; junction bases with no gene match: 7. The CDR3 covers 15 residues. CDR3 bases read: TGTGCCAGCAGCGGCGGACAGGGGGCTTTTGAGACC. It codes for CASSGGQGAFET. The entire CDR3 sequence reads CASSGGQGAFETQYF.

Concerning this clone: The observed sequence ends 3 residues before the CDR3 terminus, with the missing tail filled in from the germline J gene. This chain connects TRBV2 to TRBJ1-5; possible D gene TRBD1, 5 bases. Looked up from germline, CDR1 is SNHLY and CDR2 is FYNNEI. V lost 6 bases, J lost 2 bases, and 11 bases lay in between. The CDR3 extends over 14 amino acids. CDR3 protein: CASSPRGGNQPQHF. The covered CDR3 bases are TGTGCCAGCAGCCCACGGGGGGGCAATCAGCCC.

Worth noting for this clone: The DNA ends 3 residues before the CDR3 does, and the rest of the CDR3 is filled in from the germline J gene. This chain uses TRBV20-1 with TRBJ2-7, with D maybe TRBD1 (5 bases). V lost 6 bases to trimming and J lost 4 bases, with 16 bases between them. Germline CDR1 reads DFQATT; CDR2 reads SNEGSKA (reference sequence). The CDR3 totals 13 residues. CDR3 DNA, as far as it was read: TGCAGTGCAACAGGTCTTAGGATTTACGAG. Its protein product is CSATGLRIYE. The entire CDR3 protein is CSATGLRIYEQYF.

CDR3: CASSYGGTSGRSYEQYF. The DNA read from the CDR3 is TGTGCCAGCAGCTACGGCGGGACTAGCGGGAGATCCTACGAG. V gene TRBV7-8 combines with J gene TRBJ2-7; TRBD2 matches at 14 bases. The read stops 3 residues short of the end of the CDR3; the missing end is completed from the germline J gene. Germline V gene data show CDR1 as SGHVS and CDR2 as FQNEAQ. This CDR3 is 17 amino acids long. V was pared by 4 bases and J by 1 base, with 6 bases of the junction left unmatched.

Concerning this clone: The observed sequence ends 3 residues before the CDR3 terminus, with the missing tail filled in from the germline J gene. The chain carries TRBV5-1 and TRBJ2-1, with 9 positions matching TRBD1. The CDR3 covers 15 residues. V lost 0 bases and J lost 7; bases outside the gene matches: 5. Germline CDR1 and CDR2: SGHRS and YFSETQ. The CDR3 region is CASSLGDREENEQFF. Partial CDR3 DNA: TGCGCCAGCAGCTTGGGGGACAGGGAGGAGAATGAG.